This paragraph reports one T cell receptor beta chain. The specificity of this receptor is unknown. Base qualities are not at hand, and no much larger clone is one base apart. The sample's time point label, decoded: about 28 days (+/-7) after the second vaccine dose. AZD1222 recipients whose second dose came at about 4 weeks and those whose second dose came at about 12 weeks were combined into one group, since spike-specific TCR depth and breadth did not differ between the two schedules. Samples from vaccinated people were obtained from the UK trials COV001 and COV002, which included a single-blind randomized controlled phase 2/3 trial of AZD1222 (ChAdOx1 nCoV-19) in healthy adults. Trial participant PBMC samples were collected at day 0 and day 28 after the second dose for TCRbeta chain sequencing. The CDR3 regions of human TCRbeta chains were analyzed by immunosequencing. The source study handled its data this way. Repertoire TCRs were checked for matches against a reference library of SARS-CoV-2-specific TCRs that had been generated using the MIRA antigen-specificity platform. Breadth meant the fraction of unique TCRs that were SARS-CoV-2-associated, whereas depth meant the fraction of total T cells that were SARS-CoV-2-associated. Using the MIRA data, each spike-specific TCR was assigned both to the spike region to which the TCR was reactive and to a CD4 or CD8 class. Log10-transformed breadth and depth values were compared by one-way ANOVA with Sidak's multiple comparisons tests. Imported from immuneACCESS, the table was reduced by TCRdb to in-frame sequences with V and J called. These copies leave out some clones; in studies compared against another copy, an unresolved V gene accounts for under half, and the cause of the remainder is not known. V, J and clone size reflect that table, while D and trimming were determined from the DNA. The sample includes over 130,000 clones, with 85% to 90% observed a single time. The ten largest clones add up to 3.1% of the sample.

This sample was taken from a study of T cell responses to AZD1222 COVID-19 vaccine (TCRdb year 2021). For the wider study: A total of 233 trial participants underwent TCR sequencing, of whom under 220 had received two doses of AZD1222 and some 25 had received two doses of the MenACWY control vaccine. Trial participants were enrolled by age into subgroups of 18-55, 56-69 and 70-plus years, and approximately 150, 30 and 60 TCR-sequenced participants, respectively, were included in these subgroups.

Inclusive of the bounding cysteine and phenylalanine, the CDR3 is 15 residues long. Only the CDR3 region is kept as DNA, spanning 45 bases read in frame from base 1. The germline V gene gives CDR1 as SGHTA and CDR2 as FQGNSA. V was cut back by 1 base and J by 5 bases, leaving a gap of 14 bases between them. Study-wide findings and limitations: Participants were mostly white British and included more females than males, and it was suggested by the authors that clonal diversity may have been underestimated. Nearly half of unique spike-specific TCRs reportedly recognized epitopes outside regions mutated in the B.1.351 and B.1.1.7 variants. After two AZD1222 doses, spike-specific TCR breadth and depth were significantly higher than at day 0 and than in MenACWY recipients. In the small 56-69-year group, the increase in depth fell short of significance, most likely because of low power. Because no samples from the day 14 peak response were available, repertoires could be characterized only after the peak T cell response. Conclusions about previously exposed vaccinees are limited because only a handful of AZD1222 recipients were SARS-CoV-2 seropositive at baseline. CD4 TCRs associated with the vaccine covered the entire spike protein, and the dominant responses were in regions 160-218 and 743-854.

The clonotype comes from an adult who received the AZD1222 COVID-19 vaccine. The sample in question was peripheral blood, obtained 28 days after the second AZD1222 dose. Recombination linked TRBV7-2 to TRBJ1-2; TRBD1 might be the D gene, on 6 matching bases. The DNA sequence is TGTGCCAGCAGCTTAGGGAGGGGGAGTGGGTATGGCTACACCTTC. Its protein reads: CASSLGRGSGYGYTF. When the CDR3 is completed using the reference TRBV7-2 and TRBJ1-2 genes on either side, the full variable domain is GAGVSQSPSNKVTEKGKDVELRCDPISGHTALYWYRQSLGQGLEFLIYFQGNSAPDKSGLPSDRFSAERTGGSVSTLTIQRTQQEDSAVYLCASSLGRGSGYGYTFGSGTRLTVV.